The clone carrying this T cell receptor (beta chain) was counted once. This specimen belongs to a study of blood T cell repertoires in COVID-19. Authors' methods: Using reference gene primer amplification, nucleated cell counts were estimated. Profiled with immunoSEQ multiplex PCR; TCRdb holds only in-frame clones, not every one. Clonal size and the V and J genes are those of that table, whereas D and trimming came from the DNA. The sample yields 130,000 to 150,000 clones, over 75% seen once. CDR1 SGHTA and CDR2 FQGTGA come from the germline V gene. The CDR3 runs to 15 residues. J gave up 5 bases and V 6 bases, and 5 bases lay outside the gene matches.

The chain uses TRBV7-3 and TRBJ2-3; the match to TRBD2 covers 13 bases. Sequencing was done on a sample of peripheral blood. The sequence came from a man in his sixties with active or convalescent COVID-19. The CDR3 region has the DNA TGTGCCAGCAGGAAGGGACTAGCGGGACTAGATACGCAGTATTTT. It translates to CASRKGLAGLDTQYF.